These 15 T cell receptor beta chains were all obtained from the same sample, sequenced in a study of T cells in Graves' hyperthyroidism and ophthalmopathy. Researchers took RNA transcripts and amplified the TCR beta CDR3 regions from them. The HTBI set primed first-round TCR CDR3 RT-PCR. TCRdb processed the multiplex PCR reads anew with MiXCR; each CDR3 protein has one entry. The table records about 250,000 distinct CDR3 sequences, over 12% of them present only once. The specimen sequenced was blood. These receptors were obtained from a woman aged 50 to 60 with Graves' hyperthyroidism that later progressed to Graves' ophthalmopathy.

In this sample, this clonotype turned up a few times. The chain combines TRBV19 with TRBJ2-1; 9 bases are shared with TRBD1. From germline, CDR1 is LNHDA and CDR2 SQIVND (reference sequence). This CDR3 is built from 16 residues. The J segment lost 4 bases and the V segment lost 2 bases, leaving 6 bases of the junction unmatched. CDR3 sequence reads: CASSINGQGSYNEQFF. DNA of the CDR3: TGTGCCAGTAGTATAAACGGACAGGGGAGTTACAATGAGCAGTTCTTC.

This clonotype has ten or more counts. The chain carries TRBV11-2 and TRBJ2-3; 11 bases match TRBD2. Trimming at V came to 5 bases and at J to 6 bases, leaving 4 bases not matched to a gene. Looked up from germline, CDR1 is SGHAT and CDR2 is FQNNGV. The CDR3 loop spans 14 amino acids. The CDR3 region is CASSQLAGADTQYF. In DNA, the CDR3 is TGTGCCAGCAGCCAACTAGCGGGAGCTGATACGCAGTATTTT.

This clonotype has at least ten counts. The chain recombines TRBV12-3 or TRBV12-4 with TRBJ1-2; D remains ambiguous. The length of the CDR3 is 14 residues. The V end was cut by 2 bases, the J end by 0 bases, with 7 bases between. CDR3 residues: CASSLSQANYGYTF. The CDR3 region has the DNA TGTGCCAGCAGTTTAAGTCAGGCTAACTATGGCTACACCTTC.

V is TRBV7-9 and J is TRBJ2-1, with 8 bases matching TRBD2. V lost 5 bases and J lost 6; bases outside the gene matches: 21. From germline, CDR1 is SEHNR and CDR2 FQNEAQ (reference sequence). CDR3 size: 19 residues. The CDR3 DNA is TGTGCCAGCAGCACATCCGGGGGGGGGGGGGCAGGGAGGTTCAATGAGCAGTTCTTC. Residues: CASSTSGGGGAGRFNEQFF.

This rearrangement joins TRBV20-1 to TRBJ1-1, with D perhaps TRBD1 (6 bases). The CDR3 covers 13 residues. Trimming pared 5 bases from V and 4 bases from J, leaving 14 bases between. CDR1 DFQATT and CDR2 SNEGSKA come from the germline V gene (reference sequence). The CDR3 protein is CSAEEGGGTEAFF. In nucleotides, the CDR3 is TGCAGTGCTGAAGAGGGAGGGGGCACTGAAGCTTTCTTT.

The V and J genes are TRBV7-9 and TRBJ2-1; 11 bases are shared with TRBD2. Germline CDR1 SEHNR, CDR2 FQNEAQ (reference sequence). This CDR3 contains 19 residues. Trimming took 5 bases from V and 0 from J; bases not matched to a gene: 12. The CDR3 DNA reads TGTGCCAGCAGCCCGCGGCCTAGCGGGAGGATAAGCTCCTACAATGAGCAGTTCTTC. Translated: CASSPRPSGRISSYNEQFF.

The chain employs TRBV7-8 and TRBJ2-1, with 11 bases matching TRBD1. The CDR3 runs 15 residues. Germline V lookup: CDR1 SGHVS, CDR2 FQNEAQ. V gave up 3 bases and J gave up 8 bases; unmatched junction bases: 6. CDR3 sequence reads: CASSFGQGALDEQFF. DNA for the CDR3: TGTGCCAGCAGCTTCGGACAGGGGGCATTGGATGAGCAGTTCTTC.

This clonotype was counted ten times or more. The chain carries TRBV9 and TRBJ2-3, with 8 bases fitting TRBD2. J gave up 1 base and V 3 bases, and 4 bases lay outside the gene matches. The CDR3 has 15 amino acids. Germline V gene sequence: CDR1 SGDLS, CDR2 YYNGEE. CDR3 DNA: TGTGCCAGCAGCGGGAGCGGGAGAGGCACAGATACGCAGTATTTT. Its protein product is CASSGSGRGTDTQYF.

This clonotype was observed at least ten times. The rearrangement uses TRBV18 and TRBJ2-7, with D possibly TRBD2 on 6 matching bases. The CDR3 length is 17 residues. From germline, CDR1 is KGHSH and CDR2 LQKENI. V shed 0 bases and J shed 7 bases, with 22 bases lying between them. CDR3 loop: CASSPPLGGKGLREQYF. The CDR3 region has the DNA TGTGCCAGCTCACCACCGTTGGGGGGTAAGGGATTGAGAGAGCAGTACTTC.

This clonotype occurred many times. The chain has TRBV28 and TRBJ2-1; a weak D match, TRBD2 (5 bases). CDR3 length: 15 amino acids. V lost 2 bases to trimming and J lost 5 bases, with 13 bases between them. Germline-derived CDR1 and CDR2 are MDHEN and SYDVKM. The CDR3 loop reads CASSLASGTNNEQFF. The DNA of the CDR3 is TGTGCCAGCAGTTTAGCGAGCGGTACTAACAATGAGCAGTTCTTC. The full variable domain, rest sourced from reference TRBV28 and TRBJ2-1, is DVKVTQSSRYLVKRTGEKVFLECVQDMDHENMFWYRQDPGLGLRLIYFSYDVKMKEKGDIPEGYSVSREKKERFSLILESASTNQTSMYLCASSLASGTNNEQFFGPGTRLTVL.

This clonotype was counted ten times or more. The rearrangement joins TRBV6-1 to TRBJ2-3; D gene uncertain. From germline, CDR1 is MNHNS and CDR2 SASEGT. V gave up 5 bases and J gave up 6 bases, with 12 bases separating them. The CDR3 is made up of 13 amino acids. CDR3 DNA sequence: TGTGCCAGCAGTTCCTGGTTGCGGGATACGCAGTATTTT. Its protein product is CASSSWLRDTQYF.

The chain has TRBV4-1 and TRBJ1-5, with D perhaps TRBD1 (6 bases). This CDR3 is built from 16 residues. Germline CDR1 reads MGHRA; CDR2 reads YSYEKL. The germline V and J ends were trimmed by 3 bases and 5 bases, with 17 bases remaining between them. The CDR3 here is CASSQGGGEGDQPQHF. As DNA, the CDR3 is TGCGCCAGCAGCCAGGGAGGGGGTGAAGGAGATCAGCCCCAGCATTTT.

CDR3 in DNA: TGCGCCAGCAGCCTAGAAGACAGGTGGGTTGGCTACACCTTC. Amino acids: CASSLEDRWVGYTF. This sequence joins TRBV4-1 and TRBJ1-2; TRBD1 is a possible D gene (6 bases). Germline-derived CDR1 and CDR2 are MGHRA and YSYEKL. CDR3 length equals 14 residues. V was clipped by 4 bases and J by 7 bases, with 16 bases between them.

This clonotype was recorded many times. The CDR3 region is CAWSGIVGDRETQYF. The CDR3, as DNA: TGTGCCTGGAGCGGGATTGTCGGGGACCGGGAGACCCAGTACTTC. The V and J genes are TRBV30 and TRBJ2-5; the D call may be TRBD1 or TRBD2 (5 bases each). V shed 3 bases and J shed 5 bases, with 19 bases lying between them. Germline-derived CDR1 and CDR2 are GTSNPN and SVGIG (reference sequence). The CDR3 contains 15 residues. The full variable domain, with the rest looked up from reference TRBV30 and TRBJ2-5, is SQTIHQWPATLVQPVGSPLSLECTVEGTSNPNLYWYRQAAGRGLQLLFYSVGIGQISSEVPQNLSASRPQDRQFILSSKKLLLSDSGFYLCAWSGIVGDRETQYFGPGTRLLVL.

There are many counts of this clonotype. This chain connects TRBV5-1 to TRBJ2-1; 13 nucleotides align to TRBD2. Per the germline V gene, CDR1 is SGHRS and CDR2 is YFSETQ. Trimming at V came to 4 bases and at J to 5 bases, leaving 3 bases not matched to a gene. CDR3 length equals 15 residues. The CDR3 coding sequence is TGCGCCAGCAGCGCGGGACTAGCGGGAAACAATGAGCAGTTCTTC. It translates to CASSAGLAGNNEQFF.